These 5 T cell receptor beta chains came from one sample sequenced in a study of cytomegalovirus exposure and HLA in healthy donors. Primers included in the PCR were 60 Vbeta and 13 Jbeta primers. TCRdb's copy holds only in-frame clones and misses some; the assay was immunoSEQ multiplex PCR. The repertoire holds under 150,000 clones, with approximately 85% as singletons. The sample comprised PBMCs. Every receptor here comes from a boy younger than 18 in good health and CMV-seronegative.

The rearrangement uses TRBV4-3 and TRBJ2-2; 8 positions agree with TRBD1. Losses at the gene ends were 4 bases for V and 4 bases for J; bases not matched to a gene: 5. Germline CDR1 is LGHNA and CDR2 is YSLEER. This CDR3 has 15 residues. The CDR3 nucleotides read TGCGCCAGCAGCCCCGGACAGGGTAGCACCGGGGAGCTGTTTTTT. Translation gives CASSPGQGSTGELFF.

V is TRBV2 and J is TRBJ2-7, with 11 bases identical to TRBD2. There are 15 residues in the CDR3. V lost 2 bases and J lost 4; bases outside the gene matches: 4. Germline V gene data show CDR1 as SNHLY and CDR2 as FYNNEI. In DNA form, the CDR3 reads TGTGCCAGCAGTGAAAAGGGGACTAGCGGATACGAGCAGTACTTC. It encodes CASSEKGTSGYEQYF.

The V and J genes are TRBV9 and TRBJ2-2, with 10 bases identical to TRBD2. Germline CDR1 and CDR2: SGDLS and YYNGEE. The CDR3 is made up of 17 amino acids. V dropped 0 bases and J dropped 4; count of bases not matched to a gene: 6. CDR3 sequence (DNA): TGTGCCAGCAGCGTAGAACAACTAGCGGGGCCCACCGGGGAGCTGTTTTTT. This codes for CASSVEQLAGPTGELFF.

This clone has a handful of counts. The chain is built from TRBV4-1 and TRBJ1-6; 7 nucleotides line up with TRBD1. The CDR3 runs 15 residues. Germline CDR1 is MGHRA and CDR2 is YSYEKL. Trimming at V came to 1 base and at J to 7 bases, leaving 4 bases not matched to a gene. CDR3 residues: CASSQADRENSPLHF. The CDR3, as DNA: TGCGCCAGCAGCCAAGCCGACAGGGAGAATTCACCCCTCCACTTT.

This clone was seen a single time. V gene TRBV28 combines with J gene TRBJ1-2; 7 bases fit TRBD1. CDR3 size: 13 residues. Germline loops: CDR1 MDHEN, CDR2 SYDVKM. With 7 bases clipped from V and 4 bases from J, the junction kept 6 bases outside the gene matches. CDR3 nucleotide sequence: TGTGCCAGCACACCGGGACAGACCTATGGCTACACCTTC. It specifies CASTPGQTYGYTF.